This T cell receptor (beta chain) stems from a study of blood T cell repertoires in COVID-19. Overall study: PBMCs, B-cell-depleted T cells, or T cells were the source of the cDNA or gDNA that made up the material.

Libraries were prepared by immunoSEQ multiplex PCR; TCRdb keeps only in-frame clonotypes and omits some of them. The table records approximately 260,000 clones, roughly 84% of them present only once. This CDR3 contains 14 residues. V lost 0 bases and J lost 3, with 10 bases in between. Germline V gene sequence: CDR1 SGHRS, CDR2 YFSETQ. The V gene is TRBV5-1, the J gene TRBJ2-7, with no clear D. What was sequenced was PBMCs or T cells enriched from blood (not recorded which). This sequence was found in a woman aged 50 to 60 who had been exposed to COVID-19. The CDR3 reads CASSLVPRGYEQYF. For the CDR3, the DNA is TGCGCCAGCAGCTTGGTTCCCCGAGGCTACGAGCAGTACTTC.